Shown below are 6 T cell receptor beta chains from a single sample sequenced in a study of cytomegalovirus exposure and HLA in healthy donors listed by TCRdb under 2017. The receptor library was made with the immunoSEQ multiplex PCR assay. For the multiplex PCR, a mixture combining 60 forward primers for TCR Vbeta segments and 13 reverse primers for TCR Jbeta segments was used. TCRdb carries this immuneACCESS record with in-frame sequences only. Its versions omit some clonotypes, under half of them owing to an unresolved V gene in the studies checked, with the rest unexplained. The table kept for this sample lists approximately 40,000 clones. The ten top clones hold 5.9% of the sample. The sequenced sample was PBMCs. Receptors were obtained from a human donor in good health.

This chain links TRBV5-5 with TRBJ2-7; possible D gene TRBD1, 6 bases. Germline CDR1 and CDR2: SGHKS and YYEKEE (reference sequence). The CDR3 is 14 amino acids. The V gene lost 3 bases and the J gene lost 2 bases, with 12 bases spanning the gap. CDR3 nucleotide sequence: TGTGCCAGCAGCTGGTGGACAGAGACCTACGAGCAGTACTTC. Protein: CASSWWTETYEQYF.

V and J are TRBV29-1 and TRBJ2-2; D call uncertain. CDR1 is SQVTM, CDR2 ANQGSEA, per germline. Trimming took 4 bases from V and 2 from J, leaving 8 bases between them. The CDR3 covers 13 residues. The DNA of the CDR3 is TGCAGCGTTGGGCCAGTCAACACCGGGGAGCTGTTTTTT. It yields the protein CSVGPVNTGELFF.

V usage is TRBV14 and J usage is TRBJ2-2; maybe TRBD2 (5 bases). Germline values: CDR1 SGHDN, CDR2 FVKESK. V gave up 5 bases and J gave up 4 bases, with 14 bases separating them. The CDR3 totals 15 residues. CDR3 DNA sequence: TGTGCCAGCAGCGGAGCCGGGGTTCTCACCGGGGAGCTGTTTTTT. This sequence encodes CASSGAGVLTGELFF.

Here the CDR3 reads CASSPGDRGSYEQYF. The CDR3 nucleotides are TGTGCCAGCTCACCGGGGGACAGGGGATCCTACGAGCAGTACTTC. This chain joins TRBV18 and TRBJ2-7; 10 nucleotides line up with TRBD1. The ends lost 3 bases at V and 1 base at J; junction bases unmatched: 3. The CDR3 is 15 residues long. CDR1 KGHSH and CDR2 LQKENI come from the germline V gene.

CDR3 residues: CASRDKISNQPQHF. As DNA, the CDR3 is TGTGCCAGCAGGGACAAGATTAGCAATCAGCCCCAGCATTTT. The chain is built from TRBV6-5 and TRBJ1-5, with D tentatively TRBD1 (5 bases). This CDR3 is built from 14 residues. The germline gives CDR1 MNHEY, CDR2 SVGAGI. V lost 6 bases, J lost 0 bases, and 9 bases lay in between.

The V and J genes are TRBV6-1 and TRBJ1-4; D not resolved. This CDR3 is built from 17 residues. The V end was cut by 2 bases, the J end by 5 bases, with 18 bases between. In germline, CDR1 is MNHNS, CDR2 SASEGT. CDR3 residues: CASSERGWTGRNEKLFF. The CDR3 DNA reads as TGTGCCAGCAGTGAACGAGGGTGGACGGGAAGAAATGAAAAACTGTTTTTT.